One and the same sample provided the 9 T cell receptor beta chains below, sequenced in a study of T cells expressing NK-cell markers. TCRdb re-called the 5' RACE reads and shows each CDR3 protein once, DNA omitted. This table lists 440,000 or so distinct CDR3 sequences. The sample comprised blood T cells: a sorted CD56 or NKG2C T cell subset, CD4+ or CD8+ T cells, or bulk PBMC T cells (not recorded which). The receptors come from a woman between 18 and 70 years old in good health.

The CDR3 protein is CASSILSGGHTTSYNEQFF. This chain joins TRBV9 and TRBJ2-1; TCRdb proposes TRBD2, but this gene call is untestable without DNA. Germline V gene lookup returns CDR1 SGDLS and CDR2 YYNGEE. The CDR3 runs to 19 residues.

The rearrangement links TRBV5-1 to TRBJ2-3; TCRdb lists TRBD1, though no DNA is available to test this call. CDR3 length equals 15 residues. Germline lookup yields CDR1 SGHRS and CDR2 YFSETQ. The CDR3 here is CASSLEGSPPDTQYF.

The chain combines TRBV7-3 with TRBJ1-4; TCRdb outputs TRBD1, but without DNA this stays unchecked. Germline V gene lookup returns CDR1 SGHTA and CDR2 FQGTGA. CDR3 length equals 15 residues. Here the CDR3 reads CASSLEAGEGEKLFF.

The V gene is TRBV12-3 or TRBV12-4, the J gene TRBJ1-3; no DNA is available, so the TRBD1 call from TCRdb remains unchecked. The CDR3 is 15 residues long. The CDR3 sequence: CASSRPTPSGNTIYF.

The rearrangement joins TRBV6-2 or TRBV6-3 to TRBJ2-3; lacking DNA, the TRBD2 call made by TCRdb goes unchecked. From germline, CDR1 is MNHEY and CDR2 SVGEGT. CDR3 length: 14 residues. CDR3 sequence reads: CASSTGPSADTQYF.

V usage is TRBV20-1 and J usage is TRBJ2-3. Germline-derived CDR1 and CDR2 are DFQATT and SNEGSKA (reference sequence). This CDR3 region has 15 residues. The CDR3 sequence is CSARDLWGSTDTQYF.

This chain uses TRBV6-2 or TRBV6-3 with TRBJ2-1; TCRdb's D call, TRBD1, is unchecked because there is no DNA. The CDR3 is 15 residues long. Germline assignment: CDR1 MNHEY and CDR2 SVGEGT. CDR3 sequence: CASSYGGAGEVEQFF.

This chain links TRBV11-2 with TRBJ2-4; TCRdb names TRBD1, which stays unverified in the absence of DNA. Per germline, CDR1 SGHAT and CDR2 FQNNGV. The CDR3 is made up of 15 amino acids. CDR3: CASSYTGTGSNIQYF.

V is TRBV18 and J is TRBJ2-7; TCRdb's assignment of TRBD2 cannot be checked, as there is no DNA. The CDR3 extends over 14 amino acids. Germline V gene sequence: CDR1 KGHSH, CDR2 LQKENI. The CDR3 sequence is CASSPTSIPYEQYF.